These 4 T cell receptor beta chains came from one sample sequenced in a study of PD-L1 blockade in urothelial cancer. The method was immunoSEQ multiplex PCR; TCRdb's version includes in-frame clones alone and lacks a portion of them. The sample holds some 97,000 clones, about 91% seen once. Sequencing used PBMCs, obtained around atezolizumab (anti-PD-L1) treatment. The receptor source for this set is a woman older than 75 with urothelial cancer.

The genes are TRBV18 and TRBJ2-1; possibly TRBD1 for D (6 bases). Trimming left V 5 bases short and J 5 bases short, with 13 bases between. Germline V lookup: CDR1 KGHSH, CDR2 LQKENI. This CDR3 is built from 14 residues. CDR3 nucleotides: TGTGCCAGCTCAGGTAGACAGGCTCACAATGAGCAGTTCTTC. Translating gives CASSGRQAHNEQFF.

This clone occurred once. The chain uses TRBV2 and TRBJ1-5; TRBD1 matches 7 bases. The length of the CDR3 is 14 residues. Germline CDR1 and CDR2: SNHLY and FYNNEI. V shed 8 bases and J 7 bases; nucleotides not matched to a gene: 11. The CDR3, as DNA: TGTGCCAGCGGCCCGGGACAGAGGGAGCAGCCCCAGCATTTT. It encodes CASGPGQREQPQHF.

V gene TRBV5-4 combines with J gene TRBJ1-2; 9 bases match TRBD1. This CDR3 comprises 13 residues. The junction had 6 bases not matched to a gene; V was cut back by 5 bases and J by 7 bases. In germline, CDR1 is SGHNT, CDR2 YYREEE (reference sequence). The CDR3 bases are TGTGCCAGCAGTTTACAGGGGGCGCGTGGCTACACCTTC. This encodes CASSLQGARGYTF.

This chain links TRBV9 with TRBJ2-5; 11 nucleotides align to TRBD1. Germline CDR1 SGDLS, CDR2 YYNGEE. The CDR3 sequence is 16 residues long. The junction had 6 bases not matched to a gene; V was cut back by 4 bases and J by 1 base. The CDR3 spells CASSPRDRGFQETQYF. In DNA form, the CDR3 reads TGTGCCAGCAGCCCCCGGGACAGGGGGTTCCAAGAGACCCAGTACTTC.